A selection of T cell receptor beta chains follows, all from one sample in a study of CD8+ T cells in alopecia areata. The data were produced by immunoSEQ multiplex PCR, yet TCRdb's version contains in-frame clones alone and is incomplete. The table shows more than 200,000 clones, with roughly 69% occurring only once. The source material was CD4+ T cells sorted from blood, sampled at week 0. The receptors were gathered from a human donor with alopecia areata. The CDR3 runs from the conserved cysteine through the conserved F or W. The D gene is left open where the match is weak.

cdr3_aa,d_call,v_call
CASSVRGNTGELFF,-,TRBV9
CASSKLSPGHRYEQYF,-,TRBV21-1
CASSGTSGGAWDTQYF,TRBD2,TRBV2
CASTPGTSAYNEQFF,TRBD2,TRBV30
CSVVTRYNYGYTF,-,TRBV29-1
CASSVGGFGTDTQYF,-,TRBV9
CAWSVLWRQRNTGELFF,-,TRBV30
CASSRTDSYEQYF,-,TRBV5-6
CSVAGNEQFF,-,TRBV29-1
CASSESHRGEAFF,TRBD1,TRBV6-5
CAWSVAVGGQSNEQFF,-,TRBV30
CAWSDNNGNQPQHF,-,TRBV30
CATSRAVRDSPLHF,-,TRBV15
CAWSGGVGEQFF,-,TRBV30
CASSQCHEQFF,-,TRBV12-1
CASSPRGANVLTF,-,TRBV5-4
CASKKLQGINGYTF,TRBD1,TRBV5-1
CATSGRAGVKAEAFF,-,TRBV15
CASSELASGFTDTQYF,TRBD2,TRBV6-4
CASSIRGTGANVLTF,-,TRBV19
CASSAMLRRGTNEQFF,-,TRBV9
CASSQVSGVYEQYF,-,TRBV4-2
CASSQAGGNTGELFF,TRBD2,TRBV14
CACRKPGYTF,-,TRBV30
CASSQGSVYEQYF,-,TRBV6-6
CAIRGWTGSSYEQYF,TRBD1,TRBV10-3
CAWSVLAIDNEQFF,-,TRBV30
CASLSAGGGETQYF,TRBD2,TRBV6-5
CASSGTSLMDTQYF,TRBD2,TRBV2
CASSTGLETQYF,-,TRBV6-5
CASSPQGGNQPQHF,-,TRBV18
CASSRQLGQGSYEQYF,TRBD1,TRBV11-2
CASSVGGQGGKLFF,-,TRBV9
CAWNMRTRRANYGYTF,-,TRBV30
CASSLVGPASEETQYF,-,TRBV5-1
CASSGGAGITEAFF,-,TRBV9